The rows below give T cell receptor beta chains drawn from one sample of a study of metastatic and nonmetastatic thyroid tumors. TCRdb re-clonotyped the PCR reads through MiXCR. The sample yields more than 40,000 clones, approximately 24% seen once. The sequenced material came from tumor tissue. The receptors stem from a female donor with papillary thyroid cancer or a benign thyroid nodule (not recorded which). Some clones in this sample may be carry-over from other donors' samples. Both conserved end residues are part of each CDR3. Fields, in order: J gene, D gene, V gene, CDR3 protein. D genes are given only for firm matches.

TRBJ2-2	TRBD1	TRBV7-3	CASSPGTGESGELFF
TRBJ1-2	NA	TRBV24-1	CATSYPTGRDYGYTF
TRBJ2-7	TRBD1	TRBV5-1	CASTIIPGQGAREQYF
TRBJ1-6	TRBD1	TRBV12-3/TRBV12-4	CASRPTAGTGVHNSHLHF
TRBJ2-1	TRBD2	TRBV7-3	CASSVIAGPYNEQFF
TRBJ1-2	NA	TRBV6-2/TRBV6-3	CASRDSGHDYGYTF
TRBJ1-1	TRBD1	TRBV11-2	CASSLGVGGDRVDTEAFF
TRBJ2-7	NA	TRBV6-1	CASSDRLCSFWEQYF
TRBJ2-7	NA	TRBV5-6	CASSLGRLAGGYEQYF
TRBJ2-5	NA	TRBV28	CASSLNPGETQYF
TRBJ2-3	TRBD1	TRBV27	CASSFTRTGKFTDTQYF
TRBJ1-1	NA	TRBV12-3/TRBV12-4	CASSLSGDTEAFF
TRBJ2-1	NA	TRBV20-1	CSARDSITSNNEQFF
TRBJ2-2	NA	TRBV4-1	CASSQDRGGYTGELFF
TRBJ2-7	NA	TRBV10-2	CAWPGTSYEQYF
TRBJ2-7	NA	TRBV20-1	CSANGDSYEQYF
TRBJ2-7	NA	TRBV6-5	CASSFSQTGVPYEQYF
TRBJ2-2	NA	TRBV11-2	CASSFVGGELFF
TRBJ2-1	NA	TRBV6-2/TRBV6-3	CASSRSGTSNEQFF
TRBJ2-5	NA	TRBV5-1	CASSRGTQETQYF
TRBJ2-5	NA	TRBV6-1	CASSEVWGEQETQYF
TRBJ2-7	TRBD2	TRBV3-1	CASGTSTKEQYF
TRBJ1-4	TRBD1	TRBV6-5	CASSYAGTGAYVNEKLFF
TRBJ1-1	TRBD1	TRBV20-1	CSAALGGMNTEAFF
TRBJ2-1	NA	TRBV6-1	CASIPALGNEQFF
TRBJ2-3	NA	TRBV11-1	CASSLARGLQAVSTDTQYF
TRBJ2-7	NA	TRBV3-1	CASSRGRGYEQYF
TRBJ2-1	NA	TRBV5-8	CASSLIHNEQFF
TRBJ1-1	TRBD1	TRBV6-1	CASGPRGGTEAFF
TRBJ1-6	TRBD1	TRBV2	CASRSGTANSPLHF
TRBJ1-4	NA	TRBV27	CASSSGLGEKLFF
TRBJ2-7	TRBD2	TRBV6-1	CASRPRASGLVNEQYF
TRBJ1-4	NA	TRBV11-2	CASSPSVGEKLFF
TRBJ1-5	NA	TRBV6-2/TRBV6-3	CASSDGYSNQPQHF
TRBJ1-2	NA	TRBV7-2	CASSSYLVEREGYTF
TRBJ1-6	NA	TRBV6-1	CASSPQGSGSPLHF
TRBJ2-2	NA	TRBV18	CASSPRGGRNTGELFF
TRBJ1-1	TRBD1	TRBV5-1	CASSPGQRMNTEAFF
TRBJ1-2	NA	TRBV29-1	CSVPEGLRGYTF
TRBJ2-1	TRBD2	TRBV5-1	CASSGWGEGYNEQFF
TRBJ2-7	TRBD2	TRBV7-3	CASSPAGPPGTSGYEQYF
TRBJ2-7	TRBD2	TRBV20-1	CSAAGTSGRISSYEQYF
TRBJ2-1	TRBD2	TRBV6-2/TRBV6-3	CASSYLTSVPPYNEQFF
TRBJ1-2	TRBD1	TRBV28	CASSLRGPDYGYTF
TRBJ2-1	TRBD2	TRBV10-3	CAISYTSDYNEQFF